One T cell receptor beta chain is described in this entry. The antigen is undetermined. PCR amplification relied on 60 Vbeta primers (plus 13 Jbeta primers). The repertoire was sequenced with immunoSEQ multiplex PCR; TCRdb's copy has only in-frame clones and lacks some. The sample consists of 25,000 to 30,000 clones, roughly 60% of them appearing once. This sample was taken from a study of cytomegalovirus exposure and HLA in healthy donors. General study points: The dataset shows that most TCR sequences were rare, while some public TCRs occurred in many donors. Within an earlier analysis, most TCR beta V segments proved productive either about 90% or about 30% of the time.

The CDR3 length is 14 residues. Germline CDR1 LNHDA, CDR2 SQIVND (reference sequence). V lost 5 bases to trimming and J lost 6 bases, with 16 bases between them. J is TRBJ1-2 and V is TRBV19; TRBD1 might be the D (6 bases). Sequencing was done on a sample of PBMCs. The source is a male donor in good health and CMV-seropositive. Here the CDR3 DNA reads TGTGCCAGTAGTGCAGAAGCAGGGGCCGATGGCTACACCTTC. Translated, it gives CASSAEAGADGYTF.